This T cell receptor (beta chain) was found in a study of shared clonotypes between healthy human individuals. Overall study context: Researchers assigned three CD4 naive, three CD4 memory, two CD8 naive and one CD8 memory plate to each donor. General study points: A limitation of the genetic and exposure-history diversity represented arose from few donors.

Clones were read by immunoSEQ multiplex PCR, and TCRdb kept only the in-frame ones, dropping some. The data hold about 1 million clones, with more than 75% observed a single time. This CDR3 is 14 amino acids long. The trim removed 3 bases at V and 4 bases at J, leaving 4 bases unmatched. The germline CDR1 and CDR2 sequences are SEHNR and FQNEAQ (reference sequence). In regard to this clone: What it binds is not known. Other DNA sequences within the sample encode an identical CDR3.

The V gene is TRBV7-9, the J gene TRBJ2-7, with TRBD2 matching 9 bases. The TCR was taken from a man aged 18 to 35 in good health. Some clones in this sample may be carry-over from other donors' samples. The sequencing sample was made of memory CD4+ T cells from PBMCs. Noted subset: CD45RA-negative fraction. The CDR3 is CASSFGLASYEQYF. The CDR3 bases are TGTGCCAGCAGCTTTGGACTAGCGTCGTACGAGCAGTACTTC.